This T cell receptor (beta chain) was observed in a study of shared clonotypes between healthy human individuals. General study findings and limits: Owing to a small donor count, the genetic and exposure-history diversity represented was limited. Clonotype sharing among donors was thought likely to change with sequencing depth.

To note about this clone: Its antigen is unknown.

The V end lost 3 bases, the J end lost 4 bases, and 6 bases lay between the germline ends. The germline V gene has CDR1 KGHSH and CDR2 LQKENI. There are 12 residues in the CDR3. Measured with immunoSEQ multiplex PCR; TCRdb has only the in-frame clones, and not every one. The sample consists of some 470,000 clones, 60% to 85% of them appearing once. This TCR was recovered from a woman aged 40 to 50 in good health. Some clones in this sample may be carry-over from other donors' samples. V gene TRBV18 combines with J gene TRBJ1-1; no reliable D call. The sample was PBMCs. The CDR3 loop reads CASSPQVTEAFF. In DNA form, the CDR3 reads TGTGCCAGCTCACCCCAAGTCACTGAAGCTTTCTTT.